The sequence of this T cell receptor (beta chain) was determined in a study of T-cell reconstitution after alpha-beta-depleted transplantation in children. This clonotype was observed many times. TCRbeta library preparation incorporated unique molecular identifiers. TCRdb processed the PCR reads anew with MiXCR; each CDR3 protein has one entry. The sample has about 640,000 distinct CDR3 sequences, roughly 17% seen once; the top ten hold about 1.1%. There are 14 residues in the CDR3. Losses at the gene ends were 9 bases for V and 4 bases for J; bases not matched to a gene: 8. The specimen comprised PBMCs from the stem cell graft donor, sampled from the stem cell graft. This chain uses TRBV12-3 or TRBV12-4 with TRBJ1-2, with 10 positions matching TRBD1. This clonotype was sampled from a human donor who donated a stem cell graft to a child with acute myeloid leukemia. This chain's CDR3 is CASLRDRGGYGYTF. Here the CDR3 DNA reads TGTGCCAGTCTCCGGGACAGGGGTGGCTATGGCTACACCTTC.